The rows below give T cell receptor beta chains drawn from one sample of a study of T cell responses to AZD1222 COVID-19 vaccine. Only in-frame clones appear in the TCRdb table, and some are missing; sequencing was by immunoSEQ multiplex PCR. The table lists about 200,000 clones, approximately 94% of them singletons. Sequenced here: peripheral blood, sampled on day 0 of MenACWY control vaccination. All receptors derive from an adult in good health. Both conserved end residues are trimmed from each CDR3. The order of the fields is J gene, CDR3 length, V gene, D gene, CDR3 protein. A D gene is named only where the DNA matches it firmly.

j_call: TRBJ1-5
cdr3_length: 13
v_call: TRBV5-4
d_call: .
cdr3_aa: ASSLGGGYNQPQH

j_call: TRBJ1-3
cdr3_length: 14
v_call: TRBV6-6
d_call: .
cdr3_aa: ASSYSVGGEANTIY

j_call: TRBJ2-1
cdr3_length: 9
v_call: TRBV19
d_call: .
cdr3_aa: ASSFYNEQF

j_call: TRBJ2-3
cdr3_length: 16
v_call: TRBV27
d_call: .
cdr3_aa: ASSLAGSRRGGSDTQY

j_call: TRBJ1-4
cdr3_length: 13
v_call: TRBV5-1
d_call: .
cdr3_aa: ASSPDPLSNEKLF

j_call: TRBJ1-2
cdr3_length: 12
v_call: TRBV7-9
d_call: .
cdr3_aa: ASSKGQGSYGYT

j_call: TRBJ1-1
cdr3_length: 9
v_call: TRBV6-5
d_call: .
cdr3_aa: ARKMRTEAF

j_call: TRBJ2-3
cdr3_length: 13
v_call: TRBV18
d_call: .
cdr3_aa: ASSPPASRTDTQY

j_call: TRBJ1-1
cdr3_length: 13
v_call: TRBV4-1
d_call: .
cdr3_aa: ASSHLPDENTEAF

j_call: TRBJ2-2
cdr3_length: 13
v_call: TRBV28
d_call: .
cdr3_aa: ASSPLGIRAGELF

j_call: TRBJ2-5
cdr3_length: 11
v_call: TRBV18
d_call: .
cdr3_aa: ASSPQVLETQY

j_call: TRBJ1-1
cdr3_length: 13
v_call: TRBV5-6
d_call: .
cdr3_aa: ASSGWQEGITEAF

j_call: TRBJ1-3
cdr3_length: 13
v_call: TRBV6-5
d_call: .
cdr3_aa: ASRKDSYSGNTIY

j_call: TRBJ1-1
cdr3_length: 13
v_call: TRBV2
d_call: TRBD1
cdr3_aa: ASRRADRDSTEAF

j_call: TRBJ1-5
cdr3_length: 11
v_call: TRBV12-3/TRBV12-4
d_call: .
cdr3_aa: ASIQGFVQPQH

j_call: TRBJ2-2
cdr3_length: 14
v_call: TRBV4-2
d_call: .
cdr3_aa: ASSQVGRGPTGELF

j_call: TRBJ1-6
cdr3_length: 14
v_call: TRBV7-9
d_call: TRBD1
cdr3_aa: ASSLVGQGAKSPLH

j_call: TRBJ1-2
cdr3_length: 11
v_call: TRBV5-1
d_call: .
cdr3_aa: ASSLGDIFGYT

j_call: TRBJ2-4
cdr3_length: 11
v_call: TRBV12-3/TRBV12-4
d_call: .
cdr3_aa: ASSFARGDIQY

j_call: TRBJ1-1
cdr3_length: 11
v_call: TRBV7-8
d_call: TRBD1
cdr3_aa: ASSLVGQGEAF

j_call: TRBJ1-2
cdr3_length: 10
v_call: TRBV30
d_call: .
cdr3_aa: AWSRAPYGYT

j_call: TRBJ2-5
cdr3_length: 11
v_call: TRBV6-5
d_call: TRBD1
cdr3_aa: ASRGQGQETQY

j_call: TRBJ1-1
cdr3_length: 10
v_call: TRBV10-3
d_call: .
cdr3_aa: AISDGGAEAF

j_call: TRBJ2-7
cdr3_length: 12
v_call: TRBV11-3
d_call: TRBD1
cdr3_aa: ASSPGTGYYEQY

j_call: TRBJ1-6
cdr3_length: 11
v_call: TRBV7-3
d_call: TRBD1
cdr3_aa: ASSLDRGSPLH

j_call: TRBJ1-4
cdr3_length: 12
v_call: TRBV5-1
d_call: .
cdr3_aa: ASSLQGTNEKLF

j_call: TRBJ1-1
cdr3_length: 11
v_call: TRBV6-5
d_call: TRBD1
cdr3_aa: ASRGQINTEAF

j_call: TRBJ1-2
cdr3_length: 11
v_call: TRBV3-1/TRBV3-2
d_call: TRBD1
cdr3_aa: ASQETGGLGYT

j_call: TRBJ2-7
cdr3_length: 11
v_call: TRBV6-2/TRBV6-3
d_call: .
cdr3_aa: ASSPPSSYEQY

j_call: TRBJ1-1
cdr3_length: 11
v_call: TRBV7-8
d_call: TRBD1
cdr3_aa: ASSRDSNTEAF

j_call: TRBJ2-7
cdr3_length: 12
v_call: TRBV11-1
d_call: TRBD1
cdr3_aa: ASSLAGTGYEQY

j_call: TRBJ2-3
cdr3_length: 15
v_call: TRBV11-2
d_call: TRBD2
cdr3_aa: ASSTTSGGAITDTQY

j_call: TRBJ2-7
cdr3_length: 14
v_call: TRBV3-1/TRBV3-2
d_call: TRBD1
cdr3_aa: ASSQDPDRGRYEQY

j_call: TRBJ1-1
cdr3_length: 14
v_call: TRBV5-1
d_call: TRBD1
cdr3_aa: ASRRQGSEWDTEAF

j_call: TRBJ2-7
cdr3_length: 11
v_call: TRBV5-1
d_call: TRBD1
cdr3_aa: ASSKDRGLEQY

j_call: TRBJ2-3
cdr3_length: 11
v_call: TRBV5-4
d_call: .
cdr3_aa: ASSSQGADTQY

j_call: TRBJ2-2
cdr3_length: 9
v_call: TRBV19
d_call: .
cdr3_aa: ASSIVGELF

j_call: TRBJ1-1
cdr3_length: 13
v_call: TRBV6-1
d_call: .
cdr3_aa: ASSEFGGADTEAF

j_call: TRBJ2-5
cdr3_length: 12
v_call: TRBV18
d_call: .
cdr3_aa: ASSPPQRQETQY

j_call: TRBJ1-2
cdr3_length: 12
v_call: TRBV7-2
d_call: TRBD1
cdr3_aa: ASSLGQGVEGYT

j_call: TRBJ1-5
cdr3_length: 16
v_call: TRBV4-3
d_call: TRBD1
cdr3_aa: ASSQDHRGRGRYQPQH

j_call: TRBJ2-5
cdr3_length: 14
v_call: TRBV9
d_call: TRBD2
cdr3_aa: ASSVGSGGPQETQY

j_call: TRBJ1-2
cdr3_length: 12
v_call: TRBV5-1
d_call: .
cdr3_aa: ASSPRADKGGYT

j_call: TRBJ1-5
cdr3_length: 13
v_call: TRBV5-1
d_call: .
cdr3_aa: ASSLAGISNQPQH

j_call: TRBJ1-2
cdr3_length: 11
v_call: TRBV5-1
d_call: .
cdr3_aa: ASSLVAGAGYT

j_call: TRBJ1-6
cdr3_length: 14
v_call: TRBV27
d_call: .
cdr3_aa: ASSSQSGGYNSPLH